One TCR beta chain is described in this entry. No antigen is known for it. No clone much larger than this one lies a single base away; base qualities are absent. The trial excluded patients who had a history of autoimmune disease or were on systemic immunosuppression. Peripheral blood for TCR sequencing was collected from all dose cohorts at baseline, on cycle 4 day 1, and on cycle 7 day 1. The samples were taken from a phase I, first-in-human, multicenter, open-label dose-escalation trial of ivuxolimab. Adults with locally advanced or metastatic melanoma, renal cell carcinoma, hepatocellular carcinoma or head and neck squamous cell carcinoma were enrolled in the trial. Before TCR sequencing, CD4+ T cells and CD8+ T cells from peripheral blood were sorted into separate populations. The CDR3 holds 13 amino acids from the cysteine to the phenylalanine. The retained sequence is limited to the CDR3, 39 bases, with the frame set at the first base. Deletion took 6 bases off V and 4 bases off J, with a span of 13 bases between the germline ends. For CDR1 and CDR2, the germline V gene (reference sequence) lists MNHEY and SMNVEV.

This sample stems from a study of OX40 agonist ivuxolimab in advanced cancers. For the study in its entirety: Ivuxolimab was a fully human IgG2 agonistic monoclonal antibody targeting the costimulatory receptor OX40 (CD134). Intravenous ivuxolimab was administered to patients every 2 weeks at six dose levels: 0.01, 0.1, 0.3, 1.5, 3 and 10 mg/kg. Among the roughly 50 dose-escalation patients, 19 had hepatocellular carcinoma, around 15 melanoma, 9 renal cell carcinoma and 9 head and neck cancer. In the dose-escalation cohort, 70% to 90% of patients were male, and the mean age was approximately 60 years with a range of about 20 to 80. Patients were allowed to have had prior anti-PD-1, anti-PD-L1 or anti-CTLA-4 therapy, and 40% to 45% of the dose-escalation patients had previously received checkpoint inhibitors. Partial responses occurred in three dose-escalation patients: two with cutaneous melanoma and one with hepatocellular carcinoma. Peripheral TCRbeta sequencing aimed to test whether ivuxolimab altered TCR sequence diversity and caused clonal T-cell expansion. The paper covers the monotherapy dose-escalation part of the phase I ivuxolimab trial, which included N = 52 patients.

Summary of the overall study and its limitations: After ivuxolimab, expanded clones were on average more numerous among CD8+ T cells than among CD4+ T cells. Which antigens the clonally expanded peripheral T cells were specific for was not determined. At doses of 0.1 to 3.0 mg/kg, clonal expansion of both CD4+ and CD8+ blood T cells was observed from baseline to week 6. Low levels of normalized T-cell clonal expansion were also seen in some nonresponding patients. In the 0.1-3.0 mg/kg groups, partial responders had among the lowest normalized peripheral clonal expansion, particularly in CD8+ T cells.

For sequencing of the TCRbeta CDR3 region, genomic DNA was extracted from the sorted cells. The immunoSEQ Assay was used to sequence the TCRbeta CDR3 regions. In TCRdb, the immuneACCESS table is reduced to in-frame sequences with V and J assigned. These tables do not hold every clone; where another copy was compared, an unresolved V gene accounts for under half, and the others remain unexplained. The sample yields about 61,000 clones; 90% were counted once. The biggest ten clones account for about 2% of the sample. The chain was built from TRBV27 and TRBJ2-7, and possibly TRBD2, on 5 matching bases. Sequencing used CD4+ or CD8+ T cells sorted from blood, obtained in a trial of the OX40 agonist ivuxolimab. The source is an adult with an advanced solid tumor such as melanoma, head and neck, liver or kidney cancer. Here is the DNA: TGTGCCAGCAGGACTAACGCCCCATACGAGCAGTACTTC. Translation gives CASRTNAPYEQYF.